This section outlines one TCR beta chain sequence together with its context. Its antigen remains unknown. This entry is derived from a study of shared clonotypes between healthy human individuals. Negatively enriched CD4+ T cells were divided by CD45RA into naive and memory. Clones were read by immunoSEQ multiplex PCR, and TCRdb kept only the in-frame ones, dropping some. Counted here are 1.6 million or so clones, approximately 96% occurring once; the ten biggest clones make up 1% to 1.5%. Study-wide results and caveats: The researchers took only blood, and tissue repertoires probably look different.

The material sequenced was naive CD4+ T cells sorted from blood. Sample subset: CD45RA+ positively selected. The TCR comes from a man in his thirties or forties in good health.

CDR3 sequence (DNA): TGCAGCGTTGTACGTGGACCCGCCTACAATGAGCAGTTCTTC. Protein sequence: CSVVRGPAYNEQFF. The genes are TRBV29-1 and TRBJ2-1; D gene ambiguous. This CDR3 has 14 residues. Germline CDR1 reads SQVTM; CDR2 reads ANQGSEA. V lost 4 bases to trimming and J lost 2 bases, with 12 bases between them.